The 3 T cell receptor beta chains below were found in one sample sequenced in a study of T cells after yellow fever vaccination (dated by TCRdb to about 2019). The library was prepared using 5' RACE. The run used an Illumina HiSeq 2500. The public reads were run again by TCRdb, first through fastp at Q25 and then through MiXCR, and only productive beta chains were kept. Each CDR3 protein appears once, grouped with its most common genes and DNA. Here the sample has nearly 550,000 distinct CDR3 sequences; 19% occur a single time. Roughly 13% of the sample goes to the ten largest clones. The sample's treatment or condition label is to be understood as: live attenuated yellow fever vaccine strain. The source material was PBMCs, sampled 15 days after the yellow fever booster vaccination. These receptors were collected from a man aged 25 to 45 who received the YFV17D yellow fever vaccine.

The chain joins TRBV7-6 to TRBJ2-7; 7 bases map to TRBD1. The J segment lost 2 bases and the V segment lost 1 base, leaving 5 bases of the junction unmatched. The CDR3 totals 15 residues. Germline CDR1 SGHVS, CDR2 FNYEAQ. The CDR3 DNA is TGTGCCAGCAGCTTAGAGGGGGCAGGGCCCTACGAGCAGTACTTC. Its protein is CASSLEGAGPYEQYF.

J is TRBJ2-2 and V is TRBV5-6; 11 nucleotides align to TRBD2. V lost 3 bases and J lost 6; bases outside the gene matches: 7. The CDR3 loop spans 16 amino acids. Germline assignment: CDR1 SGHDT and CDR2 YYEEEE. Here the CDR3 reads CASSSSTSGNAGELFF. The DNA of the CDR3 is TGTGCCAGCAGCTCTTCGACTAGCGGGAATGCCGGGGAGCTGTTTTTT.

Comment on this clonotype: The junction shows a germline mismatch at one end, possibly a read error. CDR3 amino acids: CASSFRRIETRYF. In nucleotides, the CDR3 is TGTGCCAGCAGTTTTCGCCGTATAGAGACCCGGTACTTC. The genes are TRBV12-3 or TRBV12-4 and TRBJ2-5; D ambiguous. The CDR3 length is 13 residues.